This is a list of T cell receptor beta chains from one sample in a study of blood T cell repertoires in COVID-19. Using immunoSEQ multiplex PCR, the repertoire was profiled, and TCRdb retains in-frame clones only, with some absent. This table has under 100,000 clones, around 94% appearing once. The sample was peripheral blood. All receptors come from a woman in her sixties with active COVID-19. The CDR3 runs from the conserved cysteine through the conserved F or W. A D gene is named only where the DNA matches it firmly. Some rows mark clone size as missing; the rest say once, few, many or name a class of expanded clone.

j_call d_call clone_size cdr3_length v_call cdr3_nt cdr3_aa
TRBJ2-7 TRBD2 - 12 TRBV2 TGTGCCAGTAAGCGGGAGACCTACGAGCAGTACTTC CASKRETYEQYF
TRBJ2-4 TRBD2 - 17 TRBV15 TGTGCCACCAGCAGGGGTTCAAAGCGGGGATACAAAAACATTCAGTACTTC CATSRGSKRGYKNIQYF
TRBJ2-6 - - 14 TRBV5-1 TGCGCCAGCAGCCCCCAGGCTGGGGCCAACGTCCTGACTTTC CASSPQAGANVLTF
TRBJ2-7 TRBD1 - 15 TRBV6-5 TGTGCCAGCAGTTACAGGGCAGGGGGCGACTACGAGCAGTACTTC CASSYRAGGDYEQYF
TRBJ2-7 TRBD2 once 16 TRBV6-1 TGTGCCAGCAGTGGGTCGCGAACTAGCGGGAGCTACGAGCAGTACTTC CASSGSRTSGSYEQYF
TRBJ1-2 - - 13 TRBV11-2 TGTGCCAGCAGCTCAAGACAGGTAGCTGGCTACACCTTC CASSSRQVAGYTF
TRBJ1-5 - - 19 TRBV6-1 TGTGCCAGCAGTGAAAATAGAGTTCTCACGACGGGGGGCAATCAGCCCCAGCATTTT CASSENRVLTTGGNQPQHF
TRBJ1-2 TRBD1 - 13 TRBV6-1 TGTGCCACTAGGACAGGAGCTAACTATGGCTACACCTTC CATRTGANYGYTF
TRBJ1-5 - - 15 TRBV19 TGTGCCAGTCTTGCCCGGGATTTAGAGGGTCAGCCCCAGCATTTT CASLARDLEGQPQHF
TRBJ1-4 TRBD1 - 15 TRBV19 TGTGCCAGTAGTAATCTGGGACAGACTAATGAAAAACTGTTTTTT CASSNLGQTNEKLFF
TRBJ2-3 TRBD2 - 12 TRBV19 TGTGCCAGTAGTCTTAAGCGGGAGACGCAGTATTTT CASSLKRETQYF
TRBJ1-2 - - 14 TRBV7-9 TGTGCCAGCAGCCCAAGCAGGGGAGACTATGGCTACACCTTC CASSPSRGDYGYTF
TRBJ2-5 TRBD1 once 13 TRBV28 TGTGCCAGCATGACAGGGAGTAGAGAGACCCAGTACTTC CASMTGSRETQYF
TRBJ2-1 TRBD2 - 14 TRBV11-3 TGTGCCAGCAGCTCTCAACTAGGGAGGGATGAGCAGTTCTTC CASSSQLGRDEQFF
TRBJ2-7 - - 14 TRBV27 TGTGCCAGCAGTCGGATTGGACTTACCGAAGGGCAGTACTTC CASSRIGLTEGQYF
TRBJ2-3 TRBD2 - 13 TRBV29-1 TGCAGCCTAAGACTAGCGGGGGGGGATACGCAGTATTTT CSLRLAGGDTQYF